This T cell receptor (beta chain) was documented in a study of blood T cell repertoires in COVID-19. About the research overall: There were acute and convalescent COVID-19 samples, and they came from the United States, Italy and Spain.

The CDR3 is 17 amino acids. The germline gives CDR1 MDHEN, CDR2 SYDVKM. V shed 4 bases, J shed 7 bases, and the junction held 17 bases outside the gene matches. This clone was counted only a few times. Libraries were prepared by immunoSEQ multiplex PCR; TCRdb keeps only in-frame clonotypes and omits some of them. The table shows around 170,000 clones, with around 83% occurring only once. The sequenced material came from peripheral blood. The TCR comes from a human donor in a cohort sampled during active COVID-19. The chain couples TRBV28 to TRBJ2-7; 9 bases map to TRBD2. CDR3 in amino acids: CASSSPGEGSGSEEQYF. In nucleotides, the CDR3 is TGTGCCAGCAGTTCCCCTGGGGAGGGTAGCGGGAGTGAGGAGCAGTACTTC.